Listed below are T cell receptor beta chains from one sample, sequenced in a study of cytomegalovirus exposure and HLA in healthy donors. Produced via immunoSEQ multiplex PCR; TCRdb's table is partial and in-frame only. The table shows 150,000 to 200,000 clones, with 70% to 80% occurring only once. Sample: PBMCs. All receptors come from a woman in her forties in good health and CMV-seronegative. The CDR3 runs from the conserved cysteine through the conserved F or W. The order of the fields is D gene, CDR3 length, clone size, V gene, J gene, CDR3 protein. The D gene is left open where the match is weak. Rows may omit the clone size; those that give it use once, few, many or a size class.

d_gene: -; len: 15; abundance: once; v_gene: TRBV6-6; j_gene: TRBJ2-5; CDR3aa: CASSYSWEKQETQYF
d_gene: TRBD1; len: 16; abundance: -; v_gene: TRBV19; j_gene: TRBJ1-5; CDR3aa: CASSSGQVNSNQPQHF
d_gene: -; len: 15; abundance: -; v_gene: TRBV27; j_gene: TRBJ1-5; CDR3aa: CASSSASGGNQPQHF
d_gene: TRBD1; len: 14; abundance: -; v_gene: TRBV14; j_gene: TRBJ2-2; CDR3aa: CASSVRGYTGELFF
d_gene: TRBD1; len: 15; abundance: -; v_gene: TRBV11-3; j_gene: TRBJ2-3; CDR3aa: CASRGDSMYSDTQYF
d_gene: TRBD2; len: 15; abundance: -; v_gene: TRBV2; j_gene: TRBJ2-3; CDR3aa: CASSKLAGDIDTQYF
d_gene: -; len: 16; abundance: -; v_gene: TRBV5-1; j_gene: TRBJ2-3; CDR3aa: CASSLDPRRSTDTQYF
d_gene: TRBD1; len: 15; abundance: -; v_gene: TRBV10-2; j_gene: TRBJ1-6; CDR3aa: CASSPRTGVDSPLHF
d_gene: TRBD2; len: 14; abundance: -; v_gene: TRBV5-1; j_gene: TRBJ2-7; CDR3aa: CASSPWTSGYEQYF
d_gene: TRBD2; len: 14; abundance: few; v_gene: TRBV15; j_gene: TRBJ2-7; CDR3aa: CATSRRSGAYEQYF
d_gene: -; len: 15; abundance: once; v_gene: TRBV6-5; j_gene: TRBJ2-3; CDR3aa: CASSSERQSTDTQYF
d_gene: TRBD2; len: 15; abundance: -; v_gene: TRBV28; j_gene: TRBJ2-7; CDR3aa: CASSLWTSGSYEQYF
d_gene: -; len: 13; abundance: once; v_gene: TRBV7-7; j_gene: TRBJ2-1; CDR3aa: CASSLGLTNEQFF
d_gene: -; len: 13; abundance: once; v_gene: TRBV13; j_gene: TRBJ1-3; CDR3aa: CASSSQGRNTIYF
d_gene: TRBD2; len: 15; abundance: -; v_gene: TRBV13; j_gene: TRBJ2-7; CDR3aa: CASSSLAGVRNEQYF
d_gene: -; len: 16; abundance: few; v_gene: TRBV7-2; j_gene: TRBJ2-1; CDR3aa: CASSPQAVGPYNEQFF
d_gene: TRBD2; len: 16; abundance: -; v_gene: TRBV9; j_gene: TRBJ2-1; CDR3aa: CASSVGRGLADNEQFF
d_gene: -; len: 13; abundance: -; v_gene: TRBV6-5; j_gene: TRBJ1-1; CDR3aa: CATGGLPITEAFF
d_gene: -; len: 15; abundance: -; v_gene: TRBV9; j_gene: TRBJ2-7; CDR3aa: CASSVGAETPYEQYF
d_gene: TRBD2; len: 13; abundance: once; v_gene: TRBV7-2; j_gene: TRBJ2-5; CDR3aa: CASSFLGGETQYF
d_gene: TRBD2; len: 16; abundance: -; v_gene: TRBV14; j_gene: TRBJ2-2; CDR3aa: CASSPTGGRGIRELFF
d_gene: TRBD2; len: 16; abundance: -; v_gene: TRBV7-8; j_gene: TRBJ2-2; CDR3aa: CASIPQREALTGELFF
d_gene: -; len: 12; abundance: once; v_gene: TRBV28; j_gene: TRBJ1-1; CDR3aa: CASSRDGTEAFF
d_gene: -; len: 13; abundance: once; v_gene: TRBV18; j_gene: TRBJ2-3; CDR3aa: CASSPSGVDTQYF
d_gene: -; len: 14; abundance: -; v_gene: TRBV9; j_gene: TRBJ2-5; CDR3aa: CASSVGTFQETQYF
d_gene: -; len: 11; abundance: -; v_gene: TRBV28; j_gene: TRBJ1-5; CDR3aa: CASSSSQPQHF
d_gene: TRBD2; len: 16; abundance: few; v_gene: TRBV5-1; j_gene: TRBJ2-5; CDR3aa: CASSEIAGAKQETQYF
d_gene: TRBD1; len: 14; abundance: -; v_gene: TRBV6-5; j_gene: TRBJ2-7; CDR3aa: CASRAGTGTYEQYF
d_gene: -; len: 15; abundance: -; v_gene: TRBV6-1; j_gene: TRBJ1-5; CDR3aa: CASSEVQASNQPQHF
d_gene: -; len: 15; abundance: -; v_gene: TRBV4-1; j_gene: TRBJ1-3; CDR3aa: CASSQAGLGGNTIYF
d_gene: TRBD2; len: 16; abundance: -; v_gene: TRBV30; j_gene: TRBJ2-5; CDR3aa: CAWSTPRAGEQETQYF
d_gene: -; len: 16; abundance: -; v_gene: TRBV10-2; j_gene: TRBJ2-1; CDR3aa: CASSEFLDSSYNEQFF
d_gene: TRBD2; len: 15; abundance: -; v_gene: TRBV2; j_gene: TRBJ2-1; CDR3aa: CASNGLAGPSGEQFF
d_gene: TRBD2; len: 14; abundance: -; v_gene: TRBV6-6; j_gene: TRBJ2-1; CDR3aa: CASRRAGGYNEQFF
d_gene: -; len: 14; abundance: few; v_gene: TRBV11-1; j_gene: TRBJ2-7; CDR3aa: CASSQDDSDYEQYF
d_gene: TRBD1; len: 14; abundance: -; v_gene: TRBV30; j_gene: TRBJ2-6; CDR3aa: CAWGDRVGANGLTF
d_gene: TRBD2; len: 16; abundance: -; v_gene: TRBV28; j_gene: TRBJ2-3; CDR3aa: CASLSPGLAGPGTQYF
d_gene: -; len: 16; abundance: once; v_gene: TRBV7-2; j_gene: TRBJ2-7; CDR3aa: CASSLVLGGGSYEQYF
d_gene: -; len: 13; abundance: -; v_gene: TRBV7-2; j_gene: TRBJ2-7; CDR3aa: CASSRWPRDEQYF
d_gene: TRBD2; len: 16; abundance: once; v_gene: TRBV9; j_gene: TRBJ2-5; CDR3aa: CASSVGLAGEWETQYF
d_gene: -; len: 17; abundance: -; v_gene: TRBV4-2; j_gene: TRBJ2-6; CDR3aa: CASSQGQSYSGANGLTF
d_gene: TRBD2; len: 14; abundance: -; v_gene: TRBV7-9; j_gene: TRBJ2-1; CDR3aa: CASSLGLAVDEQFF
d_gene: TRBD2; len: 17; abundance: -; v_gene: TRBV5-4; j_gene: TRBJ2-3; CDR3aa: CASSSGTSGSSTDTQYF
d_gene: -; len: 19; abundance: -; v_gene: TRBV4-3; j_gene: TRBJ2-5; CDR3aa: CASSQGADGGGRGGETQYF
d_gene: -; len: 11; abundance: -; v_gene: TRBV10-1; j_gene: TRBJ2-1; CDR3aa: CASSDSCEQFF
d_gene: TRBD2; len: 14; abundance: -; v_gene: TRBV29-1; j_gene: TRBJ2-7; CDR3aa: CSVSREASSYEQYF
d_gene: -; len: 14; abundance: -; v_gene: TRBV5-4; j_gene: TRBJ1-3; CDR3aa: CASSLDANGNTIYF
d_gene: TRBD1; len: 15; abundance: -; v_gene: TRBV5-6; j_gene: TRBJ2-3; CDR3aa: CASSLFGTGEDTQYF
d_gene: -; len: 14; abundance: -; v_gene: TRBV4-2; j_gene: TRBJ1-2; CDR3aa: CASSSYFRGDGYTF